This TCR beta chain was identified in a study of neurological immune-mediated disorders. Looking at the study overall: There were around 35 multiple sclerosis patients; about 30 were relapsing-remitting and 3 were secondary progressive. Overall study findings and caveats: When the repertoires were grouped phylogenetically, those of 18 of the 34 multiple sclerosis patients came together in a single cluster of related CDR3 sequences, which points to a possible repertoire-level signature. For the multiple sclerosis repertoire cluster, an association with any clinical or MRI feature was absent. In HTLV-1-associated myelopathy, TCR clonal expansion was greatest, whereas multiple sclerosis had the least, falling below healthy controls.

The junction had 2 bases not matched to a gene; V was cut back by 3 bases and J by 3 bases. Per germline, CDR1 MGHDK and CDR2 SYGVNS. This CDR3 region has 15 residues. TCRdb re-derived calls from the 5' RACE reads in MiXCR, one entry per CDR3 protein. Of approximately 100,000 distinct CDR3 sequences listed, around 3.3% are singletons. As concerns this clonotype: Its cognate antigen is unknown.

The sequenced material came from PBMCs. The V and J genes are TRBV25-1 and TRBJ2-5; 12 bases map to TRBD2. This TCR was sampled from a woman aged 18-29 years with multiple sclerosis. CDR3 bases: TGTGCCAGCAGTGAGCGACTAGCGGGAGAAGAGACCCAGTACTTC. Its translation: CASSERLAGEETQYF. Full variable domain (outside the CDR3, taken from reference TRBV25-1 and TRBJ2-5): EADIYQTPRYLVIGTGKKITLECSQTMGHDKMYWYQQDPGMELHLIHYSYGVNSTEKGDLSSESTVSRIRTEHFPLTLESARPSHTSQYLCASSERLAGEETQYFGPGTRLLVL.